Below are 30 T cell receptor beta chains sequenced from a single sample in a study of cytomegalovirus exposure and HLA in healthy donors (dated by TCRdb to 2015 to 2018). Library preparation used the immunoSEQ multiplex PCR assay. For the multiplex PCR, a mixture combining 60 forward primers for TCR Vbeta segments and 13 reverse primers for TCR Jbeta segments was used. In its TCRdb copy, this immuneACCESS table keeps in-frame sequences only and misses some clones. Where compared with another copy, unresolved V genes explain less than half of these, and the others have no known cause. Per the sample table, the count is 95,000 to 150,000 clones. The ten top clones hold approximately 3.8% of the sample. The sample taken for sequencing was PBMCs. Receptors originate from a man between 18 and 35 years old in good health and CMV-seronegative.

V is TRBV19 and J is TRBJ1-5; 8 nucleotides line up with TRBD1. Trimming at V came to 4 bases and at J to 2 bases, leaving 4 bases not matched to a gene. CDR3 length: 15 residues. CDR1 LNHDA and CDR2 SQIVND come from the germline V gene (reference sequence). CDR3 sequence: CASSSGQGRNQPQHF. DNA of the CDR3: TGTGCCAGTAGTAGCGGACAGGGCCGCAATCAGCCCCAGCATTTT.

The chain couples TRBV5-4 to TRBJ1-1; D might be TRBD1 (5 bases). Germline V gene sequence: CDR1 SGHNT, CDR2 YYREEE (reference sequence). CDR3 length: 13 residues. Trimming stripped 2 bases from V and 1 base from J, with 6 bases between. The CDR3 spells CASSFGQNTEAFF. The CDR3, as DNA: TGTGCCAGCAGCTTCGGACAGAACACTGAAGCTTTCTTT.

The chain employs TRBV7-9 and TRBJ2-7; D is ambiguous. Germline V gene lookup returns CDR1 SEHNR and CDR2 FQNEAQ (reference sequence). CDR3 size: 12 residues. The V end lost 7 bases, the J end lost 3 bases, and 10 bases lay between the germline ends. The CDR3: CASTNNGYEQYF. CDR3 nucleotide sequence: TGTGCCAGCACCAATAACGGCTACGAGCAGTACTTC.

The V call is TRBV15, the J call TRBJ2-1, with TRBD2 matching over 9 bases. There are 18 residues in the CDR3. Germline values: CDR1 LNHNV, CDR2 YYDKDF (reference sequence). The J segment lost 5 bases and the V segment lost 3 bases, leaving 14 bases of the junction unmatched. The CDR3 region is CATSRGGSASGVNNEQFF. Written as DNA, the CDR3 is TGTGCCACCAGCAGGGGAGGAAGCGCTAGCGGGGTTAACAATGAGCAGTTCTTC.

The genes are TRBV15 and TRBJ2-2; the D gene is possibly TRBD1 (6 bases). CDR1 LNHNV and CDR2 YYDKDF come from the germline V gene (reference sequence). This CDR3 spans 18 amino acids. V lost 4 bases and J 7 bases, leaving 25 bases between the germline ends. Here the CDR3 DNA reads TGTGCCACCAGCACAAGCTCCAGGGGAATGGGGGACGTCGGGGAGCTGTTTTTT. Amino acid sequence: CATSTSSRGMGDVGELFF. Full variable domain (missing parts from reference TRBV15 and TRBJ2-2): DAMVIQNPRYQVTQFGKPVTLSCSQTLNHNVMYWYQQKSSQAPKLLFHYYDKDFNNEADTPDNFQSRRPNTSFCFLDIRSPGLGDTAMYLCATSTSSRGMGDVGELFFGEGSRLTVL.

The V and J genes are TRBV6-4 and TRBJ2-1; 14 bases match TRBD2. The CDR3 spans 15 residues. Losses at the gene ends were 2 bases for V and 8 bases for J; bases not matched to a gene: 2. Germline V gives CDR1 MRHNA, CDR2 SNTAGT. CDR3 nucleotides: TGTGCCAGCAGTGACGGGACTAGCGGGAGCGATGAGCAGTTCTTC. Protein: CASSDGTSGSDEQFF.

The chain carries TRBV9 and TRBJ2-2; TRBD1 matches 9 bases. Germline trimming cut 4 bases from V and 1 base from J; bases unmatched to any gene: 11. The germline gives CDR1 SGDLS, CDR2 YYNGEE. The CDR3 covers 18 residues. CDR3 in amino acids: CASSTPRTGDMNTGELFF. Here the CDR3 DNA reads TGTGCCAGCAGCACACCGCGGACAGGGGACATGAACACCGGGGAGCTGTTTTTT.

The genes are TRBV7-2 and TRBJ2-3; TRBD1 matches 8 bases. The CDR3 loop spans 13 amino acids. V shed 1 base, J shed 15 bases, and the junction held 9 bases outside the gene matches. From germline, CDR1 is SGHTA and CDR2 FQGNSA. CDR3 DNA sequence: TGTGCCAGCAGCTTAGTAAGGGGACAGGAGATTTATTTT. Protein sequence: CASSLVRGQEIYF.

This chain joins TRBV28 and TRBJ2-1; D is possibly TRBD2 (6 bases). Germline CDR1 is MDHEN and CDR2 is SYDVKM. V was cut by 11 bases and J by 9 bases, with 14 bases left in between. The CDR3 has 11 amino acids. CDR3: CASHSGGEQFF. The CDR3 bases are TGTGCCTCCCATAGCGGAGGTGAGCAGTTCTTC.

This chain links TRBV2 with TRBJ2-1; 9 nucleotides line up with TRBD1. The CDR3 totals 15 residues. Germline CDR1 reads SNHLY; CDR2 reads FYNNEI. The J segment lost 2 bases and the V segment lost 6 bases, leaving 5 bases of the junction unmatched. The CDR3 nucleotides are TGTGCCAGCAGCACCGGGACAGGGCCCTACAATGAGCAGTTCTTC. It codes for CASSTGTGPYNEQFF.

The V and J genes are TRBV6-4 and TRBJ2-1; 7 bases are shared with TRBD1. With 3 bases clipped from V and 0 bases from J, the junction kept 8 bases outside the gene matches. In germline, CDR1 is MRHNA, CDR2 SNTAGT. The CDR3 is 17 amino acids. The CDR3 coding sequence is TGTGCCAGCAGTGAGAGGGGGCCGTCTTTCTCCTACAATGAGCAGTTCTTC. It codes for CASSERGPSFSYNEQFF.

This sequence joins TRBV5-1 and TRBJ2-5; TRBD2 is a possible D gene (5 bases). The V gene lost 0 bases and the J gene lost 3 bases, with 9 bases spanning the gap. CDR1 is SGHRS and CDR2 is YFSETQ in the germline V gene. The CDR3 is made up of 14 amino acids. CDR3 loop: CASSLGGREETQYF. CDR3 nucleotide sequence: TGCGCCAGCAGCTTGGGAGGGCGGGAAGAGACCCAGTACTTC.

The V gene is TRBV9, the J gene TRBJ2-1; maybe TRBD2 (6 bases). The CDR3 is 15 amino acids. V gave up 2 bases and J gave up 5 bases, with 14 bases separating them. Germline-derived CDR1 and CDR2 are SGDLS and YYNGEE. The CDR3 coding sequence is TGTGCCAGCAGCGTCTCCAGCGGGTTTAACAATGAGCAGTTCTTC. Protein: CASSVSSGFNNEQFF. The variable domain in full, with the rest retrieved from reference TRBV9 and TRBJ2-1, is DSGVTQTPKHLITATGQRVTLRCSPRSGDLSVYWYQQSLDQGLQFLIQYYNGEERAKGNILERFSAQQFPDLHSELNLSSLELGDSALYFCASSVSSGFNNEQFFGPGTRLTVL.

The CDR3, as DNA: TGTGCCAGCTCACCTTCGGACAGGGGGCAGTTCTTC. Amino acids: CASSPSDRGQFF. The V call is TRBV18, the J call TRBJ2-1; 9 bases agree with TRBD1. The trim removed 3 bases at V and 12 bases at J, leaving 3 bases unmatched. This CDR3 contains 12 residues. Germline values: CDR1 KGHSH, CDR2 LQKENI.

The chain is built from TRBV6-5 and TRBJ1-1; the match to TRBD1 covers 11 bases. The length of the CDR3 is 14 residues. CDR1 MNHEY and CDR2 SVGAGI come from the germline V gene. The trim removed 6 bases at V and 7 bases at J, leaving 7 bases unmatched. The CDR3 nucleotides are TGTGCCAGCAGCAGGACAGGGGGCACGGGTGAAGCTTTCTTT. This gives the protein CASSRTGGTGEAFF.

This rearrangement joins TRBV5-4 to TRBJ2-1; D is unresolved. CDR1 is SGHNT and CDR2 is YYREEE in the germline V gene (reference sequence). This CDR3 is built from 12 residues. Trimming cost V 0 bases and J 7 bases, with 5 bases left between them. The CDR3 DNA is TGTGCCAGCAGCTTGGCACTAAATGAGCAGTTCTTC. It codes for CASSLALNEQFF.

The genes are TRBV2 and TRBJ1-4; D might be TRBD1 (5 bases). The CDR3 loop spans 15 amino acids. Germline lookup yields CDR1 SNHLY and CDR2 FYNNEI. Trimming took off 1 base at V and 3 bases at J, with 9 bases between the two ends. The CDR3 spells CASSEVGEANEKLFF. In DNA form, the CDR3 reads TGTGCCAGCAGTGAAGTAGGGGAGGCTAATGAAAAACTGTTTTTT.

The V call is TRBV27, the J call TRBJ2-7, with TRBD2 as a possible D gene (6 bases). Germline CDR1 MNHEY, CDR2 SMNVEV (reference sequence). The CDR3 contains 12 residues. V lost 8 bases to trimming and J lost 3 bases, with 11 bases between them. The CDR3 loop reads CASRSGVYEQYF. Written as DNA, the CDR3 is TGTGCCAGCCGGTCGGGAGTCTACGAGCAGTACTTC.

The DNA of the CDR3 is TGTGCCAGTAGCCAGGGCTATCAGCCCCAGCATTTT. It encodes CASSQGYQPQHF. The J gene is TRBJ1-5, the V gene TRBV19; maybe TRBD1 (5 bases). The CDR3 covers 12 residues. Trimming pared 6 bases from V and 5 bases from J, leaving 8 bases between. CDR1 LNHDA and CDR2 SQIVND come from the germline V gene (reference sequence).

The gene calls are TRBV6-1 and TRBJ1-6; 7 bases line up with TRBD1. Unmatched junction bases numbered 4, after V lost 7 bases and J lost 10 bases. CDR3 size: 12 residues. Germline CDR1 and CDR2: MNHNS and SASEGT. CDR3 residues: CASNRGGSPLHF. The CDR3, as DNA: TGTGCCAGCAACAGGGGTGGATCACCCCTCCACTTT.

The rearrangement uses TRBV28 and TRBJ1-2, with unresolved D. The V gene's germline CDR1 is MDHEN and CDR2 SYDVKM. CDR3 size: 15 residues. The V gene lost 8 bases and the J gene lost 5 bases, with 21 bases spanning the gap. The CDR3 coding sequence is TGTGCCAGCGGCGGAGGGATGTTAGTTGGGTATGGCTACACCTTC. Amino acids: CASGGGMLVGYGYTF.

CDR3 protein: CASSQPTGVTGELFF. The CDR3 region has the DNA TGCGCCAGCAGCCAACCTACAGGGGTCACCGGGGAGCTGTTTTTT. The gene calls are TRBV4-1 and TRBJ2-2; TRBD1 matches at 7 bases. V was clipped by 2 bases and J by 4 bases; unmatched bases: 4. Germline V gives CDR1 MGHRA, CDR2 YSYEKL. The CDR3 has 15 amino acids.

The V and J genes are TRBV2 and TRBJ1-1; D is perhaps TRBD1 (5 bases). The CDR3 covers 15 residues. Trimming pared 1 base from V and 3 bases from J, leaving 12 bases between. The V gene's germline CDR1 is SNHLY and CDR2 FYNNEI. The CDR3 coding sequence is TGTGCCAGCAGTGAAGGGGGCTCAGTGGACACTGAAGCTTTCTTT. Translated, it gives CASSEGGSVDTEAFF.

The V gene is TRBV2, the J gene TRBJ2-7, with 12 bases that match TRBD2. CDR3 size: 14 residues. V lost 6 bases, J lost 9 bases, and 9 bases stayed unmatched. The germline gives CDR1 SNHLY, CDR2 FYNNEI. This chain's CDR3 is CASRGLAGGPGQYF. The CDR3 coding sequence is TGTGCCAGCAGGGGCCTAGCGGGAGGGCCCGGGCAGTACTTC. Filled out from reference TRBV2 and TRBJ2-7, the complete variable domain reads EPEVTQTPSHQVTQMGQEVILRCVPISNHLYFYWYRQILGQKVEFLVSFYNNEISEKSEIFDDQFSVERPDGSNFTLKIRSTKLEDSAMYFCASRGLAGGPGQYFGPGTRLTVT.

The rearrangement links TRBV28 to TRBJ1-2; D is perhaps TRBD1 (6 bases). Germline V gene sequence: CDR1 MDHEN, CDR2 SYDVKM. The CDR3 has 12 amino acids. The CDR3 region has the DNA TGTGGGACAGAAAAATCTAACTATGGCTACACCTTC. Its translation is CGTEKSNYGYTF.

The chain's CDR3 is CSAFRGDTQYF. Written as DNA, the CDR3 is TGCAGTGCCTTCCGGGGGGATACGCAGTATTTT. The chain uses TRBV20-1 and TRBJ2-3; D might be TRBD2 (6 bases). The CDR3 has 11 amino acids. Trimming removed 6 bases from V and 6 bases from J, with 10 bases in between. The germline V gene encodes CDR1 DFQATT and CDR2 SNEGSKA (reference sequence).

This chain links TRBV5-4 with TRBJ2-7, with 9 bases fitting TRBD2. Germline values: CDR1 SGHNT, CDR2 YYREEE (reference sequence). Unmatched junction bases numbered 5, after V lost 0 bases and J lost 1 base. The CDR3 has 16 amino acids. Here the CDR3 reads CASSLERTSVSYEQYF. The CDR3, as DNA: TGTGCCAGCAGCTTGGAGAGGACTAGCGTTTCCTACGAGCAGTACTTC.

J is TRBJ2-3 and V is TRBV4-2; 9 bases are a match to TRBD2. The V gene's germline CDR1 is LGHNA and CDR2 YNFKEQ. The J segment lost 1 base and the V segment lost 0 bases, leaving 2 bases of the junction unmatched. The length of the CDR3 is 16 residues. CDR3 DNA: TGTGCCAGCAGCCAAGATTGGACTAGCGGCACAGATACGCAGTATTTT. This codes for CASSQDWTSGTDTQYF.

CDR3 sequence reads: CASSQRRERSDEQYF. Written as DNA, the CDR3 is TGTGCCAGCAGTCAGAGGCGGGAGAGGAGTGACGAGCAGTACTTC. This sequence joins TRBV6-1 and TRBJ2-7; 7 bases fit TRBD2. CDR1 is MNHNS, CDR2 SASEGT, per germline. The V gene end was trimmed by 5 bases and the J gene end by 5 bases; junction bases not matched to a gene: 12. The CDR3 is 15 amino acids.

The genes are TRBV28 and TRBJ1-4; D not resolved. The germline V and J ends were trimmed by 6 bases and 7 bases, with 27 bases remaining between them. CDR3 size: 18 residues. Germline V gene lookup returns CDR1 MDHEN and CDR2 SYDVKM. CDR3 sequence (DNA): TGTGCCAGCAGCAATATTGAATCTCGGCGGGATAGACGTGAAAAACTGTTTTTT. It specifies CASSNIESRRDRREKLFF.